The 20 T cell receptor beta chains in this list originate from one sample, sequenced in a study of post-analysis software for immune sequencing data. The study, taken as a whole, reports: In patients, TRBV5-6, TRBV5-1 and TRBV20-1 belonged to roughly 5 TRBV segments found more frequently than in controls.

Their antigens remain unidentified. The TCR beta cDNA libraries carried unique molecular identifiers. MiXCR, run by TCRdb on the PCR reads, gives a single entry per CDR3 protein. This table has over 150,000 distinct CDR3 sequences, over 25% appearing once. Specimen: blood. Source of these receptors: a girl aged 10 to 17 with multiple sclerosis.

The gene calls are TRBV12-3 or TRBV12-4 and TRBJ2-7, with D possibly being TRBD2 (6 bases). CDR3 length: 11 residues. Trimming pared 5 bases from V and 9 bases from J, leaving 11 bases between. The CDR3 DNA follows: TGTGCCAGCAGTGGGGGACTTCCGCAGTACTTC. Its translation is CASSGGLPQYF.

This clonotype occurred many times. The genes are TRBV18 and TRBJ2-7, with D possibly TRBD2 on 6 matching bases. V was trimmed by 1 base and J by 4 bases, leaving 17 bases between them. CDR3 length: 16 amino acids. Germline V gene lookup returns CDR1 KGHSH and CDR2 LQKENI. CDR3 sequence: CASSPLVGTPSYEQYF. The CDR3 region has the DNA TGTGCCAGCTCACCACTTGTCGGGACTCCTTCTTACGAGCAGTACTTC.

The sample holds many counts of this clonotype. The chain carries TRBV5-8 and TRBJ1-5; D not resolved. The CDR3 has 13 amino acids. Trimming took 2 bases from V and 5 from J, leaving 8 bases between them. Per germline, CDR1 SGHTS and CDR2 YDEGEE. The CDR3: CASSFGPDQPQHF. The DNA of the CDR3 is TGTGCCAGCAGCTTCGGCCCGGATCAGCCCCAGCATTTT.

Points on this clonotype: This clone may be a read error of a much larger clone one base away. The rearrangement uses TRBV4-1 and TRBJ2-1; D unresolved. There are 13 residues in the CDR3. Germline V CDR1 and CDR2: MGHRA, YSYEKL. Trimming stripped 1 base from V and 10 bases from J, with 11 bases between. The CDR3 region is CASSQGASYEQFF. Here the CDR3 DNA reads TGCGCCAGCAGCCAAGGGGCCTCCTACGAGCAGTTCTTC.

This chain connects TRBV12-3 or TRBV12-4 to TRBJ2-7, with unresolved D. This CDR3 spans 13 amino acids. Between the trimmed V and J ends, which lost 5 bases and 3 bases, there was a span of 11 bases. CDR3 coding DNA: TGTGCCAGCAGTCCCCCTGGCGTCTACGAGCAGTACTTC. This translates into CASSPPGVYEQYF.

This chain joins TRBV28 and TRBJ2-7; no definite D call. The germline CDR1 and CDR2 sequences are MDHEN and SYDVKM. Trimming removed 5 bases from V and 4 bases from J, with 15 bases in between. This CDR3 spans 14 amino acids. CDR3 protein: CASSRSGSRYEQYF. DNA for the CDR3: TGTGCCAGCAGTAGGTCAGGATCACGGTACGAGCAGTACTTC.

This clonotype was found a few times. The chain uses TRBV6-1 and TRBJ2-7; 7 nucleotides match TRBD1. With V trimmed by 8 bases and J by 0 bases, 19 bases remained unmatched. This CDR3 is built from 18 residues. Germline CDR1 and CDR2: MNHNS and SASEGT. This chain's CDR3 is CASPKLTSIYRGSYEQYF. The CDR3 region has the DNA TGTGCCAGCCCCAAGCTGACGTCCATATACAGGGGCTCCTACGAGCAGTACTTC.

Turning to this clonotype: At one end the junction does not follow the germline gene, possibly because of a read error. The chain uses TRBV5-4 and TRBJ1-2; D is possibly TRBD1 (5 bases). This CDR3 is built from 13 residues. Germline loops: CDR1 SGHNT, CDR2 YYREEE (reference sequence). The CDR3 DNA reads as TGTGCCAACAGCACGACAGCCGCCTATGGCTACACCTTC. Translating gives CANSTTAAYGYTF.

This clonotype has at least ten counts. V usage is TRBV20-1 and J usage is TRBJ1-5; no reliable D call. The length of the CDR3 is 12 residues. Germline V gene lookup returns CDR1 DFQATT and CDR2 SNEGSKA (reference sequence). The germline V and J ends were trimmed by 5 bases and 2 bases, with 7 bases remaining between them. The CDR3 sequence: CSAGSGNQPQHF. The CDR3 DNA reads TGCAGTGCTGGCAGTGGCAATCAGCCCCAGCATTTT.

This clonotype was recorded at least ten times. The chain carries TRBV12-3 or TRBV12-4 and TRBJ2-1, with 14 bases lining up with TRBD2. The CDR3 totals 16 residues. The J segment lost 13 bases and the V segment lost 5 bases, leaving 13 bases of the junction unmatched. The CDR3: CASSVTGTSGSHLQFF. CDR3 coding DNA: TGTGCCAGCAGTGTAACCGGGACTAGCGGGAGCCACCTTCAGTTCTTC.

This clonotype has more than one count but fewer than ten. V is TRBV5-1 and J is TRBJ2-1, with TRBD2 identical over 9 bases. This CDR3 contains 15 residues. Germline values: CDR1 SGHRS, CDR2 YFSETQ. The V gene end was trimmed by 4 bases and the J gene end by 2 bases; junction bases not matched to a gene: 4. The CDR3 DNA is TGCGCCAGCAGCCCTGGACTAGCGACCTACAATGAGCAGTTCTTC. The encoded protein is CASSPGLATYNEQFF.

For this clonotype: A much larger clone lies a single base off, so this may be a read error. The conserved closing phenylalanine or tryptophan is absent in this CDR3, likely reflecting a read error. The chain links TRBV7-7 to TRBJ2-1; 13 bases fit TRBD2. The CDR3 totals 15 residues. The V gene's germline CDR1 is SSHAT and CDR2 FNYEAQ (reference sequence). The V and J ends lost 4 bases and 8 bases, in that order; junction bases with no gene match: 5. The CDR3 DNA follows: TGTGCCAGCAGCTACGGACTAGCGGGAGCGGATGAGCAGTTCTCC. This translates into CASSYGLAGADEQFS.

This clonotype was found a few times. Mismatch with germline at one junction end may stem from a read error. The chain combines TRBV20-1 with TRBJ2-1; TRBD2 matches 13 bases. The CDR3 is 19 residues long. Germline CDR1 and CDR2: DFQATT and SNEGSKA (reference sequence). CDR3 DNA: TGCAGTGCTAGAGATGTCCGACTAGCGGGAGGTATCTCCTACAGTGAGCAGTTCTTC. Its translation: CSARDVRLAGGISYSEQFF.

This clonotype has a count of ten or more. V usage is TRBV20-1 and J usage is TRBJ2-3; no firm D call. Trimming shortened V by 6 bases and J by 2 bases, and 18 bases separated the two germline ends. Per germline, CDR1 DFQATT and CDR2 SNEGSKA (reference sequence). The CDR3 totals 15 residues. The CDR3 nucleotides read TGCAGTGCCACCGAGGCTCACGCGCCCACAGATACGCAGTATTTT. It is translated as CSATEAHAPTDTQYF.

In regard to this clonotype: A much larger clone is a single base away; this may be a read error. The rearrangement joins TRBV29-1 to TRBJ2-5, with no clear D. The CDR3 loop spans 14 amino acids. The ends were cut back, 4 bases at V and 13 bases at J, with 25 bases in the middle. From germline, CDR1 is SQVTM and CDR2 ANQGSEA. For the CDR3, the DNA is TGCAGCGTTGTGAAGGGTACTACCTATAAGGAGCGGTACTTC. Protein: CSVVKGTTYKERYF.

This clonotype was detected ten times or more. This chain links TRBV7-3 with TRBJ2-3, with TRBD1 identical over 8 bases. The CDR3 totals 17 residues. Germline V gene data show CDR1 as SGHTA and CDR2 as FQGTGA. Germline trimming cut 5 bases from V and 2 bases from J; bases unmatched to any gene: 12. In nucleotides, the CDR3 is TGTGCCAGCAGCACCGGACAGGGACGGACGGCCACAGATACGCAGTATTTT. Protein: CASSTGQGRTATDTQYF.

This CDR3 is CASSFGAGAQSIQYF. CDR3 in DNA: TGTGCCAGCAGTTTTGGAGCAGGGGCGCAAAGCATTCAGTACTTC. The V gene is TRBV12-3 or TRBV12-4, the J gene TRBJ2-4, with D perhaps TRBD1 (6 bases). The length of the CDR3 is 15 residues. Trimming took off 3 bases at V and 9 bases at J, with 18 bases between the two ends.

This clonotype was seen a handful of times. V usage is TRBV10-3 and J usage is TRBJ2-3; 11 nucleotides align to TRBD2. The CDR3 runs to 18 residues. J gave up 5 bases and V 2 bases, and 12 bases lay outside the gene matches. Germline values: CDR1 ENHRY, CDR2 SYGVKD. The CDR3 DNA follows: TGTGCCATCAGTGAGCGGCAAGCACTAGCGGGAGAGCGAGATACGCAGTATTTT. This gives the protein CAISERQALAGERDTQYF.

With respect to this clonotype: This could be a read error, since a much larger clone is one nucleotide away. The chain couples TRBV7-8 to TRBJ2-4, with D possibly called TRBD1 or TRBD2 (5 bases each). The germline V gene encodes CDR1 SGHVS and CDR2 FQNEAQ. This CDR3 region has 12 residues. The V end lost 3 bases, the J end lost 13 bases, and 13 bases lay between the germline ends. The DNA for the CDR3 is TGTGCCAGCAGCTTCGATTGGGGCGGGCAGTACTTC. It specifies CASSFDWGGQYF.

On this clonotype: Just one base apart from a much larger clone, this may be a read error. The chain carries TRBV9 and TRBJ2-1; D perhaps matches TRBD2 (7 bases). Germline V gene lookup returns CDR1 SGDLS and CDR2 YYNGEE. The V gene lost 3 bases and the J gene lost 6 bases, with 13 bases spanning the gap. The CDR3 consists of 14 residues. CDR3 sequence: CASSEGGIGNEQFF. The CDR3 nucleotides read TGTGCCAGCAGCGAGGGGGGGATAGGCAATGAGCAGTTCTTC.